This is a list of T cell receptor beta chains from one sample in a study of cytomegalovirus exposure and HLA in healthy donors. Only in-frame clones appear in the TCRdb table, and some are missing; sequencing was by immunoSEQ multiplex PCR. Of 170,000 or so clones detected, about 80% appear once; the ten largest clones hold 6% to 7.5%. The sequencing sample was made of PBMCs. The receptor source for this set is a young man in good health and CMV-seropositive. Each CDR3 is given with its conserved first and last residue. A D gene is named only where the DNA matches it firmly. Size is omitted from some rows. Given values are once, few, many or a class for expanded clones.

j_call,clone_size,d_call,v_call,cdr3_nt,cdr3_aa
TRBJ1-2,-,-,TRBV19,TGTGCCAGTAGTATCGCAGGGGCAGTCTATGGCTACACCTTC,CASSIAGAVYGYTF
TRBJ2-7,-,-,TRBV10-3,TGTGCCATCAGTGAGTCTCAAAAGTTCCCCTACGAGCAGTACTTC,CAISESQKFPYEQYF
TRBJ2-2,-,-,TRBV4-3,TGCGCCAGCAGCAGACCGGGTTTGGGTGAGGAGACCGGGGAGCTGTTTTTT,CASSRPGLGEETGELFF
TRBJ2-3,-,TRBD2,TRBV7-8,TGTGCCAGCAGCTCGGGATTAGCGGGAATCACAGATACGCAGTATTTT,CASSSGLAGITDTQYF
TRBJ1-1,-,TRBD1,TRBV18,TGTGCCAGCTCCCCTAACAGGGGGGGTACTGAAGCTTTCTTT,CASSPNRGGTEAFF
TRBJ2-3,-,-,TRBV6-1,TGTGCCAGCAGACTTGACAGACTTGGCACAGATACGCAGTATTTT,CASRLDRLGTDTQYF
TRBJ2-3,-,TRBD2,TRBV6-5,TGTGCCAGCAAGGAAGCGGGAGACCGCACAGATACGCAGTATTTT,CASKEAGDRTDTQYF
TRBJ1-1,-,-,TRBV6-1,TGTGCCAGCAGTCCTAGTTCCGGGTACAACACTGAAGCTTTCTTT,CASSPSSGYNTEAFF
TRBJ2-7,-,-,TRBV12-5,TGTGCTAGTGCCTTCGCCCTTACTCCTCCCTACGAGCAGTACTTC,CASAFALTPPYEQYF
TRBJ2-3,-,TRBD2,TRBV10-3,TGTGCCATCAGAAAGCGGGGGGGCAGAGATACGCAGTATTTT,CAIRKRGGRDTQYF
TRBJ2-3,-,TRBD2,TRBV7-2,TGTGCCAGCAGCTTAGGCGTTGGGGTGCGGGAGACAGATACGCAGTATTTT,CASSLGVGVRETDTQYF
TRBJ2-7,-,TRBD1,TRBV19,TGTGCCAGTAATCGAGGGGGCAGCTTTGACGAGCAGTACTTC,CASNRGGSFDEQYF
TRBJ2-7,few,TRBD2,TRBV10-3,TGTGCCATCAGTGGGCGGGAGGGCCTCTTCGAGCAGTACTTC,CAISGREGLFEQYF
TRBJ2-5,-,TRBD2,TRBV2,TGTGCGAGCAGGAAAAGGGCGGGGGGAGAGACCCAGTACTTC,CASRKRAGGETQYF
TRBJ2-7,-,TRBD2,TRBV6-5,TGTGCCAGCAGTTACTCTACTAGCGGAACCTACGAGCAGTACTTC,CASSYSTSGTYEQYF
TRBJ2-3,-,TRBD2,TRBV5-6,TGTGCCAGCAGCCCAAGGACTAGCGGGGGGGCCACAGATACGCAGTATTTT,CASSPRTSGGATDTQYF
TRBJ2-3,-,TRBD1,TRBV28,TGTGCCACCTCTCGACAGGGGGCGTCCTATACGCAGTATTTT,CATSRQGASYTQYF
TRBJ2-3,-,TRBD2,TRBV9,TGTGCCAGCAGCGGGTCATCCCTAGCGGGGGGTGCAGATACGCAGTATTTT,CASSGSSLAGGADTQYF
TRBJ2-7,-,-,TRBV6-4,TGTGCCAGCAGTTACGCAGGGGGGTCCGGCGAGCAGTACTTC,CASSYAGGSGEQYF
TRBJ1-2,-,-,TRBV28,TGTGCCAGCAGTTTATACTCACAGGGTTATGGCTACACCTTC,CASSLYSQGYGYTF
TRBJ1-3,-,TRBD1,TRBV9,TGTGCCAGCAGCGTAGCAGGAGGGGGACAGGTCGACTCTGGAAACACCATATATTTT,CASSVAGGGQVDSGNTIYF
TRBJ2-6,-,-,TRBV7-9,TGTGCCAGCAGCTCCGCTGGGGCCAACGTCCTGACTTTC,CASSSAGANVLTF
TRBJ2-3,-,TRBD2,TRBV7-3,TGTGCCAGCAGCTTAGTGACTAGCGGGACCGATACGCAGTATTTT,CASSLVTSGTDTQYF
TRBJ1-4,-,-,TRBV29-1,TGCAGCGTCGGCCGGGACACAGAAAAACTGTTTTTT,CSVGRDTEKLFF
TRBJ2-5,-,-,TRBV7-2,TGTGCCAGCAGCTTATGGGAGGAAGAGACCCAGTACTTC,CASSLWEEETQYF
TRBJ1-4,-,-,TRBV7-9,TGTGCCAGCAGCTTAGTGGACAGTCTTAATGAAAAACTGTTTTTT,CASSLVDSLNEKLFF
TRBJ2-7,once,TRBD2,TRBV5-1,TGCGCCAGCAGCGGGAGAGCGGGGCCCTACGAGCAGTACTTC,CASSGRAGPYEQYF
TRBJ1-1,few,-,TRBV4-3,TGCGCCAGCAGTTTTCGGGACACTGAAGCTTTCTTT,CASSFRDTEAFF
TRBJ1-1,-,TRBD1,TRBV19,TGTGCCAGCAGACAGGGGTCTGAAGCTTTCTTT,CASRQGSEAFF
TRBJ2-3,-,TRBD2,TRBV6-5,TGTGCCAGCAGTGGCCGGGGGGTTAGCACAGATACGCAGTATTTT,CASSGRGVSTDTQYF
TRBJ2-7,-,TRBD2,TRBV25-1,TGTGCCAGCAACCCGGGACTAGCGGGAGCCGAGCAGTACTTC,CASNPGLAGAEQYF
TRBJ2-1,-,TRBD2,TRBV4-3,TGCGCCAGCAGCCAAGATTACGACGGGGGGGGTATATACAATGAGCAGTTCTTC,CASSQDYDGGGIYNEQFF
TRBJ2-7,once,-,TRBV27,TGTGCCAGTCCCTGTTCGAGCGAGAAAGGTGTCTACGAGCAGTACTTC,CASPCSSEKGVYEQYF
TRBJ1-1,-,TRBD1,TRBV5-1,TGCGCCAGCAGCTTGGACAGGGGGAACACTGAAGCTTTCTTT,CASSLDRGNTEAFF
TRBJ2-7,once,-,TRBV7-6,TGTGCCAGCAGTTTCCGGGATGCTGGACGCTACGAGCAGTACTTC,CASSFRDAGRYEQYF
TRBJ1-5,-,TRBD1,TRBV19,TGTGCCAGTACCCCGGGACAGGGTCATCAGCCCCAGCATTTT,CASTPGQGHQPQHF
TRBJ2-5,-,TRBD2,TRBV10-1,TGCGCCAGCAGTGAGTCTAGCGGGGCCACCGGGGAGACCCAGTACTTC,CASSESSGATGETQYF
TRBJ2-5,-,-,TRBV15,TGTGCCACCAGCAGATCGCGAGAGACCCAGTACTTC,CATSRSRETQYF
TRBJ2-7,-,TRBD2,TRBV6-1,TGTGCCAGCAGTGATCGGCGTGGGGGACTAGCGGGATCTGTCGAGCAGTACTTC,CASSDRRGGLAGSVEQYF
TRBJ2-6,-,TRBD1,TRBV19,TGTGCCAGGCAGCCACCGGGACAGGACGGAGCTGGGGCCAACGTCCTGACTTTC,CARQPPGQDGAGANVLTF
TRBJ2-3,-,-,TRBV19,TGTGCCAGTAGTTATGCAGATACGCAGTATTTT,CASSYADTQYF
TRBJ2-2,few,TRBD1,TRBV19,TGTGCCAGTAGTCCGACAGGGGGTTACACCGGGGAGCTGTTTTTT,CASSPTGGYTGELFF
TRBJ2-1,-,TRBD1,TRBV10-3,TGTGCCATCAGAGAGACAGGGTCTAACAATGAGCAGTTCTTC,CAIRETGSNNEQFF
TRBJ1-4,-,TRBD1,TRBV2,TGTGCCACTAAAGACCCGGGACAGCTTAATGAAAAACTGTTTTTT,CATKDPGQLNEKLFF
TRBJ1-1,-,-,TRBV16,TGTGCCAGCAGCCAATTTGTCGGGGACACTGAAGCTTTCTTT,CASSQFVGDTEAFF
TRBJ2-1,once,TRBD2,TRBV5-6,TGTGCCAGCAGCTTGGTTGCCGGGAGGGTCCAACAGTTCTTC,CASSLVAGRVQQFF
TRBJ2-7,-,-,TRBV6-1,TGTGCCAGCAGCCCCTCCGGACAGACATACGAGCAGTACTTC,CASSPSGQTYEQYF
TRBJ1-5,few,-,TRBV28,TGTGCCAGCAGACCTCAGGGTGAGAATCAGCCCCAGCATTTT,CASRPQGENQPQHF